This entry describes one TCR beta chain. The data were obtained in a study of blood T cell repertoires in COVID-19. Study-level background: COVID-19 samples collected from the United States, Italy and Spain covered acute and convalescent phases.

Germline V CDR1 and CDR2: ENHRY, SYGVKD. This CDR3 spans 15 amino acids. Unmatched junction bases numbered 5, after V lost 6 bases and J lost 0 bases. As processed by the authors: Quantification of nucleated cells was approximated via reference gene primer amplification. The table came from immunoSEQ multiplex PCR; TCRdb's copy has only in-frame clones and leaves some out. The V and J calls and clone size were taken over from that table, and D and trimming were inferred from the DNA. The sample lists 200,000 to 300,000 clones; approximately 91% were seen once. Sequenced material: peripheral blood. The receptor was isolated from a man younger than 40 with COVID-19, enrolled during active disease. The V and J genes are TRBV10-3 and TRBJ2-5; 9 bases agree with TRBD1. The chain's CDR3 is CAIREDRGHQETQYF. The CDR3 DNA is TGTGCCATCAGGGAGGACAGGGGACACCAAGAGACCCAGTACTTC.